Sequencing of this TCR beta chain was carried out in a study of T cells expressing NK-cell markers. From the 5' RACE reads, TCRdb lists one entry per CDR3 protein and no DNA. The table for this sample gives about 550,000 distinct CDR3 sequences. This sequence originates from a man aged 18 to 30 in good health. Sequenced: blood T cells: a sorted CD56 or NKG2C T cell subset, CD4+ or CD8+ T cells, or bulk PBMC T cells (not recorded which).

CDR3 residues: CASSATAGTANTGELFF. The V gene is TRBV5-1, the J gene TRBJ2-2; TCRdb selects TRBD1, and the lack of DNA leaves this call unchecked. The germline gives CDR1 SGHRS, CDR2 YFSETQ. CDR3 length: 17 amino acids. Together with reference TRBV5-1 and TRBJ2-2, the CDR3 gives the full variable domain: KAGVTQTPRYLIKTRGQQVTLSCSPISGHRSVSWYQQTPGQGLQFLFEYFSETQRNKGNFPGRFSGRQFSNSRSEMNVSTLELGDSALYLCASSATAGTANTGELFFGEGSRLTVL.